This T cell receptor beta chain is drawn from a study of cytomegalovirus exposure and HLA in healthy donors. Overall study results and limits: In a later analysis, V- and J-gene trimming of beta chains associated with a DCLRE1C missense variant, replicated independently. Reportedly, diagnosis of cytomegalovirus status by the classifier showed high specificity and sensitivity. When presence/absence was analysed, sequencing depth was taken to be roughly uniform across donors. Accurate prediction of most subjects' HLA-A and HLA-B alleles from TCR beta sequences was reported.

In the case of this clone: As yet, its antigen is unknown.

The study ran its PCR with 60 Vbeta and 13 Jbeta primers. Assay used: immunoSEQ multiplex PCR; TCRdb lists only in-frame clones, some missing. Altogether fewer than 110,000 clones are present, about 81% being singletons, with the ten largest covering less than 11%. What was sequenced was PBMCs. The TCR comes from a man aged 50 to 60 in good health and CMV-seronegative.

DNA for the CDR3: TGTGCCACCTGGGGGGAGGCCCAGTACTTC. This translates into CATWGEAQYF. The chain is built from TRBV28 and TRBJ2-5, with D possibly TRBD2 on 6 matching bases. Per the germline V gene, CDR1 is MDHEN and CDR2 is SYDVKM. The CDR3 consists of 10 residues. Trimming pared 10 bases from V and 9 bases from J, leaving 12 bases between. The whole variable domain, remainder taken from reference TRBV28 and TRBJ2-5, is DVKVTQSSRYLVKRTGEKVFLECVQDMDHENMFWYRQDPGLGLRLIYFSYDVKMKEKGDIPEGYSVSREKKERFSLILESASTNQTSMYLCATWGEAQYFGPGTRLLVL.